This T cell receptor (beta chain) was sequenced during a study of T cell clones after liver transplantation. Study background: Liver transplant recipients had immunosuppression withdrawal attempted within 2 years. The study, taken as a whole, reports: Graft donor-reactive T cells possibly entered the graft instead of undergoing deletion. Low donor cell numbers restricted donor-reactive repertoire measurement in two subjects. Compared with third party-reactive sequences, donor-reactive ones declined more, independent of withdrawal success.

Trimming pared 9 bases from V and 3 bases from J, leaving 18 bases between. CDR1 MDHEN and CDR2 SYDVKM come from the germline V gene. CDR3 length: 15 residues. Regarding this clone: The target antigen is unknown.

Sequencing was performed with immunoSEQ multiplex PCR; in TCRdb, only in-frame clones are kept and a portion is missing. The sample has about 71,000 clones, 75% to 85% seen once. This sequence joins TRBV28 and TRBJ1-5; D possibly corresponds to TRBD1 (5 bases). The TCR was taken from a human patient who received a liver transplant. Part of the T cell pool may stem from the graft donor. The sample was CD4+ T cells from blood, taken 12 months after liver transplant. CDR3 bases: TGTGCCAGTGCGAATCGGCAGGGTCCCAATCAGCCCCAGCATTTT. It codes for CASANRQGPNQPQHF.